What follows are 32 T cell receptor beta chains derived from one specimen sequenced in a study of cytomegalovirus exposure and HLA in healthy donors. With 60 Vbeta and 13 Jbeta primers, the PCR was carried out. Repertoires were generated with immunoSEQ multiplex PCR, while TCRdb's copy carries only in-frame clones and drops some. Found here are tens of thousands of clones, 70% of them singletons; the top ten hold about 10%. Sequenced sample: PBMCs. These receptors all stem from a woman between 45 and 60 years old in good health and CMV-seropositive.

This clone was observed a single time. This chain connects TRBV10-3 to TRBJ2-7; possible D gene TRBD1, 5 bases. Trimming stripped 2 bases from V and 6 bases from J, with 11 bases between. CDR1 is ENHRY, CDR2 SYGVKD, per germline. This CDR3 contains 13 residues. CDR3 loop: CAISEPQGLEQYF. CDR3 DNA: TGTGCCATCAGTGAGCCCCAGGGCCTCGAGCAGTACTTC.

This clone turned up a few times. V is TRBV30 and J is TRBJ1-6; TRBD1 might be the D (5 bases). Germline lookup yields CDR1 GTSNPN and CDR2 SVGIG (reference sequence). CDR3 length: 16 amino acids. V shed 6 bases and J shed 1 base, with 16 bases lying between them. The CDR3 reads CACPKGGASYNSPLHF. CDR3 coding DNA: TGTGCCTGCCCCAAGGGAGGGGCATCCTATAATTCACCCCTCCACTTT.

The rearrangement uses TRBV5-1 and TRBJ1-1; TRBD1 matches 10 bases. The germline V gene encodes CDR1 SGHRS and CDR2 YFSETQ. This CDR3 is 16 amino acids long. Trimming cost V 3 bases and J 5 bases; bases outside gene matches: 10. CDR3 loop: CASSSGTGVRGTEAFF. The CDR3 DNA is TGCGCCAGCAGCTCAGGGACAGGGGTTCGGGGGACTGAAGCTTTCTTT.

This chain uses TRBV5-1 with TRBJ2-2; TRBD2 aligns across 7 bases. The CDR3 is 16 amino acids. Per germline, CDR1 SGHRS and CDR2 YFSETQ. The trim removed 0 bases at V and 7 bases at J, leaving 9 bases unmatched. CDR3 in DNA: TGCGCCAGCAGCTTGGAACTAGCGTTCCGTGGCGGGGAGCTGTTTTTT. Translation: CASSLELAFRGGELFF.

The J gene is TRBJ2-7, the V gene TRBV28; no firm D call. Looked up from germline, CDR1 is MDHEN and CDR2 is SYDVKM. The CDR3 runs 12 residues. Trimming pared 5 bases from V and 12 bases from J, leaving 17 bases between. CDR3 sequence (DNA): TGTGCCAGCAGTACTGCCATGCACCTCTCGTACTTC. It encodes CASSTAMHLSYF.

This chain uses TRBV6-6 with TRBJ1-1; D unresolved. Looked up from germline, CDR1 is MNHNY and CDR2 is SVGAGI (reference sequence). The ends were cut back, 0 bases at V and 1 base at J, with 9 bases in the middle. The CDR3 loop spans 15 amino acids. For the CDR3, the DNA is TGTGCCAGCAGTTACTCGGAGGCAACGAACACTGAAGCTTTCTTT. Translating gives CASSYSEATNTEAFF.

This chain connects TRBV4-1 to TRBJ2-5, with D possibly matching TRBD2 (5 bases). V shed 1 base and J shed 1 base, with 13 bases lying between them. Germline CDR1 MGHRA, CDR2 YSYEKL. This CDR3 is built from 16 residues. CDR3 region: CASSQVGGSGQETQYF. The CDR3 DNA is TGCGCCAGCAGCCAAGTCGGCGGGTCCGGCCAAGAGACCCAGTACTTC.

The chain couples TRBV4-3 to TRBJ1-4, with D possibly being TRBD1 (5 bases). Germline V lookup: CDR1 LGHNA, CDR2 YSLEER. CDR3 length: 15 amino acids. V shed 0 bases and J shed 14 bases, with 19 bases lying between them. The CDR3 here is CASSQDLGPNGGLFF. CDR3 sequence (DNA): TGCGCCAGCAGCCAAGATTTGGGACCTAATGGAGGGCTGTTTTTT.

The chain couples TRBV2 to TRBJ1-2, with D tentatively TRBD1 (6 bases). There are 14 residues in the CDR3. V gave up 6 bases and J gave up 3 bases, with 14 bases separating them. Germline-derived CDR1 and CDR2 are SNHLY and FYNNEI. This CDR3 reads CASRFGAGDYGYTF. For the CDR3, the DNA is TGTGCCAGCAGATTTGGGGCAGGGGACTATGGCTACACCTTC.

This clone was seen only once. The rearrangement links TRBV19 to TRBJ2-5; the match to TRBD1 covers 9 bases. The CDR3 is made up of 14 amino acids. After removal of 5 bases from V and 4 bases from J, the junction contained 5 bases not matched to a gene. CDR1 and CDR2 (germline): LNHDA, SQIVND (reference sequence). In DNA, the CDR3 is TGTGCCAGTAGTCCCTGGACAGGGGCAGAGACCCAGTACTTC. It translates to CASSPWTGAETQYF.

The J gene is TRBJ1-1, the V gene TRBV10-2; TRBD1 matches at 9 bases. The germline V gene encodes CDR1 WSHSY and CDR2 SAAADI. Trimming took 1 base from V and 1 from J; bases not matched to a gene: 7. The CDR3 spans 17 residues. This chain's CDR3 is CASSEYGTGLGNTEAFF. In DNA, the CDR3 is TGCGCCAGCAGTGAGTATGGGACAGGGCTGGGGAACACTGAAGCTTTCTTT.

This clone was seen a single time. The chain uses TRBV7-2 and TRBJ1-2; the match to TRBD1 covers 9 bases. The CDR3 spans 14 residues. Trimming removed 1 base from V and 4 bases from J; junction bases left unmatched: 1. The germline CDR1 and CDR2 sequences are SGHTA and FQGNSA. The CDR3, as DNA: TGTGCCAGCAGCTTAGGACAGGGGGGCTATGGCTACACCTTC. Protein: CASSLGQGGYGYTF. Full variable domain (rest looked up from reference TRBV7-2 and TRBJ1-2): GAGVSQSPSNKVTEKGKDVELRCDPISGHTALYWYRQSLGQGLEFLIYFQGNSAPDKSGLPSDRFSAERTGGSVSTLTIQRTQQEDSAVYLCASSLGQGGYGYTFGSGTRLTVV.

The CDR3 here is CASSLSQANYNEQFF. CDR3 DNA: TGTGCCAGCAGCTTGAGTCAGGCCAACTACAATGAGCAGTTCTTC. The chain has TRBV5-8 and TRBJ2-1; D call uncertain. Trimming pared 1 base from V and 3 bases from J, leaving 11 bases between. The CDR3 sequence is 15 residues long. Germline V CDR1 and CDR2: SGHTS, YDEGEE.

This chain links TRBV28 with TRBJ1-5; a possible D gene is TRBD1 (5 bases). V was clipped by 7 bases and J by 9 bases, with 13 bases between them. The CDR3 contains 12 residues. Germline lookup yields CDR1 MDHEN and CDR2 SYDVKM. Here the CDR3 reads CASTPLRGPQHF. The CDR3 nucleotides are TGTGCCAGCACTCCGTTAAGGGGGCCCCAGCATTTT. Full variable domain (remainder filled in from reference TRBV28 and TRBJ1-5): DVKVTQSSRYLVKRTGEKVFLECVQDMDHENMFWYRQDPGLGLRLIYFSYDVKMKEKGDIPEGYSVSREKKERFSLILESASTNQTSMYLCASTPLRGPQHFGDGTRLSIL.

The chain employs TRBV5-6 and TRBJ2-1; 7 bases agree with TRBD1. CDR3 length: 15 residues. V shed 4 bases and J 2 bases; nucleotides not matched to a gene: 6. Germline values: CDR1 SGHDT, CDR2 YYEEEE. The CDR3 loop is CASSPRGFPYNEQFF. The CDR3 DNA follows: TGTGCCAGCAGCCCCAGGGGGTTCCCCTACAATGAGCAGTTCTTC.

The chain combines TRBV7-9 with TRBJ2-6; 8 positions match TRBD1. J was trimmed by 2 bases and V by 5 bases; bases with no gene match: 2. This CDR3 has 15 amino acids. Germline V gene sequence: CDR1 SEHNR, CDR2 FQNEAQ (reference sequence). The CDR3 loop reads CASSEQGAGANVLTF. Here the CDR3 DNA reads TGTGCCAGCAGCGAACAGGGGGCTGGGGCCAACGTCCTGACTTTC.

CDR3 residues: CASSTGTAAYEKLFF. CDR3 in DNA: TGTGCCAGCAGTACTGGGACAGCAGCCTATGAAAAACTGTTTTTT. This chain joins TRBV28 and TRBJ1-4; 7 bases agree with TRBD1. The CDR3 runs 15 residues. V shed 5 bases and J 6 bases; nucleotides not matched to a gene: 9. In germline, CDR1 is MDHEN, CDR2 SYDVKM.

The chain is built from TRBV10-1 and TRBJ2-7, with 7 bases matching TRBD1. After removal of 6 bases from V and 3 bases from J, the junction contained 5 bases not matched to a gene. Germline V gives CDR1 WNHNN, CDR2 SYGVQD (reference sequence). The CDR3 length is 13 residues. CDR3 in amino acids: CASSKGQDYEQYF. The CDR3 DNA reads TGCGCCAGCAGCAAAGGACAGGACTACGAGCAGTACTTC.

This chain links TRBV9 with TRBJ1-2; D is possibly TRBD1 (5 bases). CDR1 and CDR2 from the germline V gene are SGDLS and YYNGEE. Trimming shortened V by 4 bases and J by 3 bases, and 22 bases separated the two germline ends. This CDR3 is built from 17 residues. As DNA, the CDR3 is TGTGCCAGCAGCCCAAGCGGCCAAAGCTGGGGGGACTATGGCTACACCTTC. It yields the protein CASSPSGQSWGDYGYTF.

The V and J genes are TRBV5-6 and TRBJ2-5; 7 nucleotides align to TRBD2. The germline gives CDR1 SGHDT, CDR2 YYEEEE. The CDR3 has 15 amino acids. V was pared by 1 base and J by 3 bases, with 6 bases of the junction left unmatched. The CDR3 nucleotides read TGTGCCAGCAGCTTGACCGATCGGGGGGAAGAGACCCAGTACTTC. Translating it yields CASSLTDRGEETQYF.

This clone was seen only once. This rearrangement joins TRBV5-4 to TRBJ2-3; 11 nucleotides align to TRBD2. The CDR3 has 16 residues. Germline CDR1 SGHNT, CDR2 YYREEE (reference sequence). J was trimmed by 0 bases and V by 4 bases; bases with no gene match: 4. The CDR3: CASSERLAGSTDTQYF. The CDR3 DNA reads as TGTGCCAGCAGCGAGCGACTAGCGGGAAGCACAGATACGCAGTATTTT.

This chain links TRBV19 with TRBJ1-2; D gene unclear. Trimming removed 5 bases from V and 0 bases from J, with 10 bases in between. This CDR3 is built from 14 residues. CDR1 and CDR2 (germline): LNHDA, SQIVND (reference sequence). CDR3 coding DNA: TGTGCCAGTAGTTTCGAGGGAGCTAACTATGGCTACACCTTC. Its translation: CASSFEGANYGYTF.

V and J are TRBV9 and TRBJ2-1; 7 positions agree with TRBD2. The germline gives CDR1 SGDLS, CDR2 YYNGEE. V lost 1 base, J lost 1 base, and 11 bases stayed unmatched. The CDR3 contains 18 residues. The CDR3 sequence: CASSVPREMSRSYNEQFF. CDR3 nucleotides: TGTGCCAGCAGCGTACCGCGGGAGATGTCTAGGTCCTACAATGAGCAGTTCTTC.

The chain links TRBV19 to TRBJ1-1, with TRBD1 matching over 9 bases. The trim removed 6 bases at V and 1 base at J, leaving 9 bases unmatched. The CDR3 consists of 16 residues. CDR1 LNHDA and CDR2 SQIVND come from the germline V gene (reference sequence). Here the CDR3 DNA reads TGTGCCAGTAGCCTGGGGGGGACAGGGAGGAACACTGAAGCTTTCTTT. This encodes CASSLGGTGRNTEAFF.

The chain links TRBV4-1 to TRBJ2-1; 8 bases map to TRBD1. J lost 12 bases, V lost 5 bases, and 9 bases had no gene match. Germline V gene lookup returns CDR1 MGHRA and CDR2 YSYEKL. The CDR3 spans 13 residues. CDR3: CASSFSLGQGQFF. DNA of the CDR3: TGCGCCAGCAGCTTTAGCCTAGGACAGGGGCAGTTCTTC.

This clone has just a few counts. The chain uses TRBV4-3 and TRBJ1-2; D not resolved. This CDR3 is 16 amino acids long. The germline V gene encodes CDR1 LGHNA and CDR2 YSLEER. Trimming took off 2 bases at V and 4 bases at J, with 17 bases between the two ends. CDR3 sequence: CASSQTVTGSSYGYTF. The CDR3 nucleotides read TGCGCCAGCAGCCAAACGGTAACCGGGTCCTCCTATGGCTACACCTTC.

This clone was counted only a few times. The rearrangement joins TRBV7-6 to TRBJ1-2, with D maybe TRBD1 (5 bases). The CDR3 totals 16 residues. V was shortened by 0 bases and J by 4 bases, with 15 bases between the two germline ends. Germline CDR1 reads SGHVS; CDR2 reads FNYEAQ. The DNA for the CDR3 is TGTGCCAGCAGCTTAGCGGGGGGAACCCCACCCTATGGCTACACCTTC. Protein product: CASSLAGGTPPYGYTF.

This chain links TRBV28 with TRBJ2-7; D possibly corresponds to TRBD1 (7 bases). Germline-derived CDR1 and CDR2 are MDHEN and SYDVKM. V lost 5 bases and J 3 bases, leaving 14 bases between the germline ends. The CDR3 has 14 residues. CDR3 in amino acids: CASSGQVGGYEQYF. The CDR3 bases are TGTGCCAGCAGTGGACAGGTGGGGGGCTACGAGCAGTACTTC.

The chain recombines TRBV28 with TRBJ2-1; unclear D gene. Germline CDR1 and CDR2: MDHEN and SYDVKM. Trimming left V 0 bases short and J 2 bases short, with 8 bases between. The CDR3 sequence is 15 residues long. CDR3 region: CASSLWTYTYNEQFF. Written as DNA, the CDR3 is TGTGCCAGCAGTTTATGGACATACACCTACAATGAGCAGTTCTTC.

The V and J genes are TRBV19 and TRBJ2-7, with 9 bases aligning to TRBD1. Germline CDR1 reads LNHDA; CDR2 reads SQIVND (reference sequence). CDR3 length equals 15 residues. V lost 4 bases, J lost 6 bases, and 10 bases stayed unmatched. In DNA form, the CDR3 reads TGTGCCAGTAGTACACCGACAGGGGGTCGTCCCGAGCAGTACTTC. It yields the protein CASSTPTGGRPEQYF.

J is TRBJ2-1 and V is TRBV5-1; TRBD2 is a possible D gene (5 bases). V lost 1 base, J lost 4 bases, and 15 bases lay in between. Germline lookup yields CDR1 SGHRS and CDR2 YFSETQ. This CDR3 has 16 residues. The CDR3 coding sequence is TGCGCCAGCAGCTTGTTAGGACTCGACCATTACAATGAGCAGTTCTTC. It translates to CASSLLGLDHYNEQFF.

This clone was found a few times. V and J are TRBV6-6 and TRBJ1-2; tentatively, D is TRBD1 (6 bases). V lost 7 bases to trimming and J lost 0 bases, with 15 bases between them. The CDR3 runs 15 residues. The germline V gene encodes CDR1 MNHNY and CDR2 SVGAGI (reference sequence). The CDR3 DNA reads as TGTGCCAGCACCCCGGGACACACGTCTAACTATGGCTACACCTTC. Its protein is CASTPGHTSNYGYTF.